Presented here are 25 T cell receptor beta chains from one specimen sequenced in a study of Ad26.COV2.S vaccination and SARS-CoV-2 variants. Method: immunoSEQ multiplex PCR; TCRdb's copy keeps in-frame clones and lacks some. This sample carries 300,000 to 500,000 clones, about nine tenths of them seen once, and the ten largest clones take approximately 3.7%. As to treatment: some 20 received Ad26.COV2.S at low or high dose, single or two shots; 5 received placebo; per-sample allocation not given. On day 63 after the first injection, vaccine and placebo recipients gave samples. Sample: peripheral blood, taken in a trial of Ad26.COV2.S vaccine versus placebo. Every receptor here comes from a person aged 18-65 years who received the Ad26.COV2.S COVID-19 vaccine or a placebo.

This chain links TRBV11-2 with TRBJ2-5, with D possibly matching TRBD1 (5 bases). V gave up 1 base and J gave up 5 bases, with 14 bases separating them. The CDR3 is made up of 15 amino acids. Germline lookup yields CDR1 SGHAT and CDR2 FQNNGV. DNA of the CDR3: TGTGCCAGCAGCTTAGCTCAGGGTACTTTCGAGACCCAGTACTTC. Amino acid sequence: CASSLAQGTFETQYF.

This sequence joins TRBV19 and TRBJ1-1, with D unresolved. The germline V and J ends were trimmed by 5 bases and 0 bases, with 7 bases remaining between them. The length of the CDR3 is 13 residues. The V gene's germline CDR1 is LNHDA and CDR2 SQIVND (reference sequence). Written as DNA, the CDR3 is TGTGCCAGTAGTTCCGACCTGAACACTGAAGCTTTCTTT. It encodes CASSSDLNTEAFF.

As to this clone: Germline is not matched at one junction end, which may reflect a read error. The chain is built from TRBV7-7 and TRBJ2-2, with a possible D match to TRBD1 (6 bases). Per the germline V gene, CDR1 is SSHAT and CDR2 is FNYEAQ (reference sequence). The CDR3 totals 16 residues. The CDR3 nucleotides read TGTGCTAGCAGCTTAGCCCAGGGGCTCGGCACCGGGGAGCTGTTTTTT. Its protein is CASSLAQGLGTGELFF.

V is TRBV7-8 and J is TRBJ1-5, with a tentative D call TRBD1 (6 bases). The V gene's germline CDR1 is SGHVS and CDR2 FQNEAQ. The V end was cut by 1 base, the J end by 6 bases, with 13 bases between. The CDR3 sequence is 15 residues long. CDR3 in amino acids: CASSLGTVRGQPQHF. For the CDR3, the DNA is TGTGCCAGCAGCTTAGGGACAGTAAGGGGTCAGCCCCAGCATTTT.

CDR3 DNA sequence: TGTGCCAGTAGTATCCCTAATGCTCAAGAGACCCAGTACTTC. Its translation: CASSIPNAQETQYF. The V gene is TRBV19, the J gene TRBJ2-5; no clear D. The germline V gene encodes CDR1 LNHDA and CDR2 SQIVND (reference sequence). The V gene lost 3 bases and the J gene lost 2 bases, with 10 bases spanning the gap. The CDR3 contains 14 residues. Full variable domain (remainder filled in from reference TRBV19 and TRBJ2-5): DGGITQSPKYLFRKEGQNVTLSCEQNLNHDAMYWYRQDPGQGLRLIYYSQIVNDFQKGDIAEGYSVSREKKESFPLTVTSAQKNPTAFYLCASSIPNAQETQYFGPGTRLLVL.

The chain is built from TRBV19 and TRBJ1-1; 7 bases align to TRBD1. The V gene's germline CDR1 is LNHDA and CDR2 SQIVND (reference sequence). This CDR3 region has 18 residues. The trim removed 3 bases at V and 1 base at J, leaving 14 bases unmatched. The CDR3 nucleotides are TGTGCCAGTAGTATCACCGGGACAGCTTTTGGGGCGAACACTGAAGCTTTCTTT. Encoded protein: CASSITGTAFGANTEAFF.

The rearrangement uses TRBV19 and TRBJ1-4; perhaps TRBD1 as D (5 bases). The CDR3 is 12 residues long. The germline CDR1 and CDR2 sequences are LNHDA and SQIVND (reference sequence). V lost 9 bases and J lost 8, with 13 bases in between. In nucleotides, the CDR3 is TGTGCCAGCAGGGATGTCCGGGAAAAACTGTTTTTT. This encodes CASRDVREKLFF.

The CDR3 reads CASSPGGNTEAFF. The CDR3 bases are TGTGCCAGCAGCCCCGGGGGGAACACTGAAGCTTTCTTT. The chain couples TRBV12-3 or TRBV12-4 to TRBJ1-1; the D gene is possibly TRBD1 (5 bases). The CDR3 is made up of 13 amino acids. Trimming pared 6 bases from V and 1 base from J, leaving 9 bases between.

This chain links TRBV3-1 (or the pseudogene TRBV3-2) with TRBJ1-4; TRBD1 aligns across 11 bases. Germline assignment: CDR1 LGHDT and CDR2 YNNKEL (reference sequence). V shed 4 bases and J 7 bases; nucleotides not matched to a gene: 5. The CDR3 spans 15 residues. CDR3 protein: CASSRGTGGSEKLFF. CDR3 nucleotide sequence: TGTGCCAGCAGCCGCGGGACAGGGGGAAGTGAAAAACTGTTTTTT.

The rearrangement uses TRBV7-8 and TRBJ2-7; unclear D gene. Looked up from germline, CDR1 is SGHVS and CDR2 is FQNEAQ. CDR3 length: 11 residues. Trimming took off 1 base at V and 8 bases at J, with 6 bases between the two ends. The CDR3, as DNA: TGTGCCAGCAGCTTAGAAGGGAAGCAGTACTTC. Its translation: CASSLEGKQYF.

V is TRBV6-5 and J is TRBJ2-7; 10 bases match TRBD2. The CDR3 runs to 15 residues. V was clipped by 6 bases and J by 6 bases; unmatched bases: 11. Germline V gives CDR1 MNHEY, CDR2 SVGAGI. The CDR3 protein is CASRSLAGAKTEQYF. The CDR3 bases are TGTGCCAGCAGGAGTCTAGCGGGGGCTAAAACCGAGCAGTACTTC.

The CDR3: CASSFSLNWQDINSPLHF. For the CDR3, the DNA is TGTGCCAGCAGCTTCTCCCTCAATTGGCAGGACATTAATTCACCCCTCCACTTT. This chain uses TRBV7-2 with TRBJ1-6; D may be TRBD1 (5 bases). There are 18 residues in the CDR3. Deletions cut 3 bases from V and 6 bases from J, with 21 bases between. Germline V CDR1 and CDR2: SGHTA, FQGNSA.

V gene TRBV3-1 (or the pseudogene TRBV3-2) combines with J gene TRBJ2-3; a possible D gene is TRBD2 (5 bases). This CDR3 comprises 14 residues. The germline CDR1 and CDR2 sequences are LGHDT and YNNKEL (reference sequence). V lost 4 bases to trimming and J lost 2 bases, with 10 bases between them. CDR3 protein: CASSPGRDTDTQYF. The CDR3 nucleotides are TGTGCCAGCAGCCCCGGCCGGGACACAGATACGCAGTATTTT.

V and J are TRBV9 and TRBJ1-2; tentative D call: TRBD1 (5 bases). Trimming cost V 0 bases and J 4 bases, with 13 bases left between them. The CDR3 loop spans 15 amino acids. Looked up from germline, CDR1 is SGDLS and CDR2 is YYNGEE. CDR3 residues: CASSVGEGTSYGYTF. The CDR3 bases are TGTGCCAGCAGCGTAGGCGAAGGGACCAGCTATGGCTACACCTTC.

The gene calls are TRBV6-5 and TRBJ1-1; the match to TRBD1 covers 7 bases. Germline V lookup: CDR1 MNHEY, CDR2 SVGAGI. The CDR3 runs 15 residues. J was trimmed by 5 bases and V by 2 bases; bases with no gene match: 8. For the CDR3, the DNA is TGTGCCAGCAGTTACGTATATTCAGGGGGGACTGAAGCTTTCTTT. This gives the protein CASSYVYSGGTEAFF.

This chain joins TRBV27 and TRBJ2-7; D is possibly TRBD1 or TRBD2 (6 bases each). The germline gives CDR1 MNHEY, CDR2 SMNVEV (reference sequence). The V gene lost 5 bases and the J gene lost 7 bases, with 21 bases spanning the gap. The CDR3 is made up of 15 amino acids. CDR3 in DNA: TGTGCCAGCAGTAAAGCGGAGATCCTAGGGGGGGAGCAGTACTTC. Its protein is CASSKAEILGGEQYF.

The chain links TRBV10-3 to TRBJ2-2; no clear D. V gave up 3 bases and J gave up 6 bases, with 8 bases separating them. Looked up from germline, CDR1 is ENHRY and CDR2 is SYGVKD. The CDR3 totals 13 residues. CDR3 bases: TGTGCCATCAGTGACCCTGGGGCCGGGGAGCTGTTTTTT. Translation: CAISDPGAGELFF.

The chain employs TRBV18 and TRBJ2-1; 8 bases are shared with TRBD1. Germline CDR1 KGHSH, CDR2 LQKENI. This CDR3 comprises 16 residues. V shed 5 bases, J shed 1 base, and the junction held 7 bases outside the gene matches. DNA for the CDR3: TGTGCCAGCTCATTTAAGACAGGGGCGTCCTACAATGAGCAGTTCTTC. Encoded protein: CASSFKTGASYNEQFF. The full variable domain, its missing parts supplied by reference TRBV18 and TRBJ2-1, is NAGVMQNPRHLVRRRGQEARLRCSPMKGHSHVYWYRQLPEEGLKFMVYLQKENIIDESGMPKERFSAEFPKEGPSILRIQQVVRGDSAAYFCASSFKTGASYNEQFFGPGTRLTVL.

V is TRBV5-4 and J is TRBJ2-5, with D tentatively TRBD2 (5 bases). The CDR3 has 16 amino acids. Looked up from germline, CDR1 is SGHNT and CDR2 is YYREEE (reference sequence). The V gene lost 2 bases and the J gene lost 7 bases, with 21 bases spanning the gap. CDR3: CASSLTTSPGSGTQYF. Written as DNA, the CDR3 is TGTGCCAGCAGCTTAACCACGTCGCCGGGAAGCGGGACCCAGTACTTC.

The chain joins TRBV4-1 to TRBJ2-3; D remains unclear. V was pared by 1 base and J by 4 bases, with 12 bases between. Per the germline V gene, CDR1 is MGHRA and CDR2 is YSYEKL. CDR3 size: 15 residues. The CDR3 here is CASSQVLLGADTQYF. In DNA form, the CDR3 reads TGCGCCAGCAGCCAAGTCCTTCTAGGCGCAGATACGCAGTATTTT.

CDR3 protein: CASTNPTGGRTGELFF. The CDR3 DNA sequence: TGTGCCAGCACCAACCCGACAGGGGGACGAACCGGGGAGCTGTTTTTT. The rearrangement uses TRBV27 and TRBJ2-2, with TRBD1 identical over 9 bases. CDR1 and CDR2 from the germline V gene are MNHEY and SMNVEV (reference sequence). The ends lost 7 bases at V and 5 bases at J; junction bases unmatched: 11. The CDR3 is 16 residues long.

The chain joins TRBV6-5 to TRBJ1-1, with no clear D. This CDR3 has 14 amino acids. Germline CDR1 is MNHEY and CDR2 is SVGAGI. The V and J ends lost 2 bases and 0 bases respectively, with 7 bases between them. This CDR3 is CASSYEGVNTEAFF. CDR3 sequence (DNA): TGTGCCAGCAGTTACGAGGGAGTGAACACTGAAGCTTTCTTT.

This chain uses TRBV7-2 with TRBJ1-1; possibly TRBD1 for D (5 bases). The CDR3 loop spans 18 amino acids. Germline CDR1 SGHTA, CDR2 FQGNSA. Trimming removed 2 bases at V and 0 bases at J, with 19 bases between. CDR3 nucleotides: TGTGCCAGCAGCTTATTCTCTCCGTGGGGCTCCATGAACACTGAAGCTTTCTTT. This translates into CASSLFSPWGSMNTEAFF.

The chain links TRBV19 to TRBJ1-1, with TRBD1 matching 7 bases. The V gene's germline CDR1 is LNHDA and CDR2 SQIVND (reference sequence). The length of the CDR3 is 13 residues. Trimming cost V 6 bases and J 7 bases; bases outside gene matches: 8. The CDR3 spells CASRRQGFSEAFF. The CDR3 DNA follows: TGTGCCAGTAGGAGACAGGGTTTTAGTGAAGCTTTCTTT.

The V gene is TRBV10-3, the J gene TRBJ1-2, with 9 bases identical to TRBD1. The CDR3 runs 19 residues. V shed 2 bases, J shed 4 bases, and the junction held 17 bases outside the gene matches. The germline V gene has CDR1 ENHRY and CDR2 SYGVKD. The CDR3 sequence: CAISERRPGTGNRAYGYTF. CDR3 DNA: TGTGCCATCAGTGAGCGGAGACCCGGGACAGGGAACAGGGCCTATGGCTACACCTTC.